The 20 T cell receptor beta chains presented below share a single source sample, sequenced in a study of T cell responses to AZD1222 COVID-19 vaccine (dated by TCRdb to about 2021). The intended sense of this specimen's time point label: about 28 days (+/-7) after the second vaccine dose. The library was built by means of the immunoSEQ multiplex PCR assay. The clones in this table, taken by TCRdb from immuneACCESS, are in-frame only. Not every clone is retained; where verified, under half of the shortfall comes from an unresolved V gene, and the cause of the rest is unknown. The sample profile shows around 110,000 clones; about nine tenths of them were found once. Of the sample, approximately 5.6% is held by the ten largest clones. The source was peripheral blood, collected 28 days after the second AZD1222 dose. These receptors all stem from an adult who received the AZD1222 COVID-19 vaccine.

The chain links TRBV6-5 to TRBJ1-2; a possible D gene is TRBD1 (6 bases). This CDR3 has 15 amino acids. The germline gives CDR1 MNHEY, CDR2 SVGAGI. Trimming took 0 bases from V and 5 from J, leaving 13 bases between them. The CDR3: CASSYSGQRSYGYTF. The CDR3 DNA reads TGTGCCAGCAGTTACTCAGGACAGCGAAGTTATGGCTACACCTTC.

The rearrangement uses TRBV10-3 and TRBJ2-5; D is uncertain. V lost 6 bases to trimming and J lost 3 bases, with 8 bases between them. CDR1 ENHRY and CDR2 SYGVKD come from the germline V gene. The CDR3 runs 12 residues. The CDR3 nucleotides are TGTGCCATCAGAGGACCGGAAGAGACCCAGTACTTC. Protein product: CAIRGPEETQYF.

The rearrangement uses TRBV28 and TRBJ1-3, with D perhaps TRBD1 (5 bases). V dropped 8 bases and J dropped 0 bases, with 11 bases sitting between them. There are 14 residues in the CDR3. Germline CDR1 reads MDHEN; CDR2 reads SYDVKM. The CDR3: CASHAGFSGNTIYF. CDR3 coding DNA: TGTGCCAGCCATGCAGGGTTCTCTGGAAACACCATATATTTT.

The V gene is TRBV19, the J gene TRBJ2-2, with 13 bases fitting TRBD2. Germline V gene data show CDR1 as LNHDA and CDR2 as SQIVND (reference sequence). The CDR3 runs to 16 residues. The junction had 5 bases not matched to a gene; V was cut back by 5 bases and J by 5 bases. The CDR3 DNA sequence: TGTGCCAGTAGTTCGGGACTAGCGGGGTATACCGGGGAGCTGTTTTTT. Translation: CASSSGLAGYTGELFF.

This sequence joins TRBV18 and TRBJ2-4, with D perhaps matching TRBD1 or TRBD2 (5 bases each). Trimming pared 3 bases from V and 12 bases from J, leaving 21 bases between. CDR3 length equals 15 residues. The germline gives CDR1 KGHSH, CDR2 LQKENI. Here the CDR3 DNA reads TGTGCCAGCTCACCCCGGGACCAAATTTCGGAAGATCAGTACTTC. It encodes CASSPRDQISEDQYF.

This clone was picked up one time. The V and J genes are TRBV7-8 and TRBJ2-3; 7 bases are a match to TRBD2. The CDR3 sequence is 15 residues long. CDR1 is SGHVS, CDR2 FQNEAQ, per germline. With V trimmed by 1 base and J by 2 bases, 3 bases remained unmatched. CDR3 amino acids: CASSLDGRNTDTQYF. The CDR3 DNA is TGTGCCAGCAGCTTAGACGGGAGGAACACAGATACGCAGTATTTT. Based on the CDR3 plus reference TRBV7-8 and TRBJ2-3, the full variable domain is GAGVSQSPRYKVAKRGQDVALRCDPISGHVSLFWYQQALGQGPEFLTYFQNEAQLDKSGLPSDRFFAERPEGSVSTLKIQRTQQEDSAVYLCASSLDGRNTDTQYFGPGTRLTVL.

This chain links TRBV24-1 with TRBJ1-5, with D possibly matching TRBD1 (5 bases). Trimming cost V 4 bases and J 6 bases, with 15 bases left between them. Germline V gives CDR1 KGHDR, CDR2 SFDVKD. The CDR3 contains 15 residues. CDR3 nucleotide sequence: TGTGCCACCAGTGACGTGACAGAGGTGGGTCAGCCCCAGCATTTT. Protein: CATSDVTEVGQPQHF.

The chain uses TRBV6-1 and TRBJ1-1; 11 nucleotides match TRBD1. The CDR3 extends over 17 amino acids. V lost 1 base to trimming and J lost 8 bases; unmatched junction nucleotides: 12. The germline V gene has CDR1 MNHNS and CDR2 SASEGT. The CDR3 DNA sequence: TGTGCCAGCAGTGAAGTCTCTCCCGGACAGGGGGCTACGGAAGCTTTCTTT. Translating gives CASSEVSPGQGATEAFF.

About this clone: One end of the junction does not line up with germline, which may come from a read error. This sequence joins TRBV20-1 and TRBJ1-2; D unclear. Germline CDR1 DFQATT, CDR2 SNEGSKA (reference sequence). The CDR3 is 11 residues long. CDR3 protein: CLSLANYGYTF. The CDR3 bases are TGTCTCAGCTTAGCTAACTATGGCTACACCTTC.

The J gene is TRBJ1-5, the V gene TRBV7-8; D may be TRBD1 (6 bases). The CDR3 length is 13 residues. Germline-derived CDR1 and CDR2 are SGHVS and FQNEAQ. With 2 bases removed from V and 5 bases from J, the gap between germline ends came to 7 bases. The CDR3 is CASSLHRDQPQHF. The CDR3 DNA reads as TGTGCCAGCAGCTTACACAGGGATCAGCCCCAGCATTTT.

J is TRBJ1-5 and V is TRBV6-4, with no clear D. Germline CDR1 reads MRHNA; CDR2 reads SNTAGT. CDR3 size: 14 residues. Trimming removed 3 bases from V and 2 bases from J, with 8 bases in between. The CDR3 DNA reads as TGTGCCAGCAGTGAGACACACGGCAATCAGCCCCAGCATTTT. As protein: CASSETHGNQPQHF.

V gene TRBV6-6 combines with J gene TRBJ2-1; the D gene could be TRBD1 or TRBD2 (5 bases each). The CDR3 totals 16 residues. Germline CDR1 and CDR2: MNHNY and SVGAGI (reference sequence). Trimming pared 0 bases from V and 9 bases from J, leaving 18 bases between. CDR3 DNA: TGTGCCAGCAGTTACTCGAATGCAGGGTCTGCGGGTGAGCAGTTCTTC. Translating gives CASSYSNAGSAGEQFF.

V is TRBV9 and J is TRBJ1-2, with D uncertain. This CDR3 has 13 amino acids. V gave up 0 bases and J gave up 9 bases, with 12 bases separating them. Germline V gene data show CDR1 as SGDLS and CDR2 as YYNGEE. The CDR3 coding sequence is TGTGCCAGCAGCGTAGTCGCCAGTGAAAGCTACACCTTC. Amino acids: CASSVVASESYTF. Drawing the rest from reference TRBV9 and TRBJ1-2, the complete variable domain is DSGVTQTPKHLITATGQRVTLRCSPRSGDLSVYWYQQSLDQGLQFLIQYYNGEERAKGNILERFSAQQFPDLHSELNLSSLELGDSALYFCASSVVASESYTFGSGTRLTVV.

The chain carries TRBV7-2 and TRBJ2-5; 7 positions agree with TRBD2. The CDR3 runs 14 residues. CDR1 and CDR2 from the germline V gene are SGHTA and FQGNSA. V shed 7 bases, J shed 1 base, and the junction held 6 bases outside the gene matches. CDR3 sequence: CASTLSGVQETQYF. The DNA of the CDR3 is TGTGCCAGCACCCTCAGCGGGGTCCAAGAGACCCAGTACTTC.

V and J are TRBV6-1 and TRBJ1-2; TRBD1 is a possible D gene (5 bases). Germline V CDR1 and CDR2: MNHNS, SASEGT. Trimming took 2 bases from V and 7 from J, leaving 14 bases between them. The CDR3 spans 14 residues. The CDR3, as DNA: TGTGCCAGCAGTGAAAAGGGACCCTTGGGTGGCTACACCTTC. It translates to CASSEKGPLGGYTF.

The rearrangement links TRBV6-2 or TRBV6-3 to TRBJ2-3; perhaps TRBD2 as D (6 bases). This CDR3 contains 18 residues. Germline V gene data show CDR1 as MNHEY and CDR2 as SVGEGT. V was trimmed by 2 bases and J by 1 base, leaving 19 bases between them. CDR3: CASSYRPGLLPGTDTQYF. As DNA, the CDR3 is TGTGCCAGCAGTTACCGTCCGGGACTCCTACCTGGCACAGATACGCAGTATTTT.

The CDR3: CASRQPKTRDAYGYTF. CDR3 nucleotides: TGTGCCAGCAGGCAACCCAAAACCCGGGACGCCTACGGCTACACCTTC. This chain links TRBV6-6 with TRBJ1-2; D is possibly TRBD1 (5 bases). The CDR3 extends over 16 amino acids. The germline CDR1 and CDR2 sequences are MNHNY and SVGAGI (reference sequence). Trimming removed 6 bases at V and 8 bases at J, with 25 bases between.

The chain is built from TRBV5-1 and TRBJ2-7; possibly TRBD2 for D (6 bases). Germline V lookup: CDR1 SGHRS, CDR2 YFSETQ. The CDR3 contains 15 residues. The V and J ends lost 0 bases and 3 bases respectively, with 13 bases between them. As DNA, the CDR3 is TGCGCCAGCAGCTTGGCGAGCGGGCAGATCTACGAGCAGTACTTC. Its translation is CASSLASGQIYEQYF. Filled out from reference TRBV5-1 and TRBJ2-7, the complete variable domain reads KAGVTQTPRYLIKTRGQQVTLSCSPISGHRSVSWYQQTPGQGLQFLFEYFSETQRNKGNFPGRFSGRQFSNSRSEMNVSTLELGDSALYLCASSLASGQIYEQYFGPGTRLTVT.

The genes are TRBV12-3 or TRBV12-4 and TRBJ2-3; D remains ambiguous. The CDR3 has 13 residues. Between the trimmed V and J ends, which lost 6 bases and 2 bases, there was a span of 9 bases. The CDR3: CASRDPTTDTQYF. The CDR3 DNA reads TGTGCCAGCAGGGACCCCACCACAGATACGCAGTATTTT.

This sequence joins TRBV2 and TRBJ2-7, with D uncertain. V lost 1 base, J lost 2 bases, and 3 bases lay in between. Germline loops: CDR1 SNHLY, CDR2 FYNNEI. The CDR3 has 12 residues. Here the CDR3 reads CASSEVPYEQYF. CDR3 sequence (DNA): TGTGCCAGCAGTGAAGTACCCTACGAGCAGTACTTC.